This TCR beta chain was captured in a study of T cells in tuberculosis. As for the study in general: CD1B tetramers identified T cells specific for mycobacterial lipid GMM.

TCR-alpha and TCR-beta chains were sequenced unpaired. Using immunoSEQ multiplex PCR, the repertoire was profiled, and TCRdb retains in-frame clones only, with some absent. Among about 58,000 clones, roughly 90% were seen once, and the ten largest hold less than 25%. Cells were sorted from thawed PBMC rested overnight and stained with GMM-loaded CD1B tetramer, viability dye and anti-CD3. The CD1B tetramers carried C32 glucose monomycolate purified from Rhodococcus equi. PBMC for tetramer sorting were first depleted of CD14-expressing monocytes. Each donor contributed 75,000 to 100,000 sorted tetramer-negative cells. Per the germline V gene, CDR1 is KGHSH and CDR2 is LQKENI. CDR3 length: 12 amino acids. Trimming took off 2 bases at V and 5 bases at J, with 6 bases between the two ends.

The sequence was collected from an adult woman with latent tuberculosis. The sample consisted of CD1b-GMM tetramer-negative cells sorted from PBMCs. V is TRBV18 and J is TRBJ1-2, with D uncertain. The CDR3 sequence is CASSPSRYGYTF. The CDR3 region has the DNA TGTGCCAGCTCACCATCGCGGTATGGCTACACCTTC.